The rows below give T cell receptor beta chains drawn from one sample of a study of breast tumors, draining lymph nodes, adjacent tissues. Via MiXCR, TCRdb re-called the multiplex PCR reads, giving one row per CDR3 protein. The table includes about 140,000 distinct CDR3 sequences, about 30% detected once. Sequenced sample: axillary lymph node tissue. The source is a female donor with breast cancer. Some clones in this sample may be carry-over from other donors' samples. Both conserved end residues are part of each CDR3. The D gene is left open where the match is weak. Some rows mark clone size as missing; the rest say once, few, many or name a class of expanded clone.

v_call	d_call	clone_size	j_call	cdr3_nt	cdr3_aa
TRBV7-2	TRBD2	NA	TRBJ2-1	TGTGCCAACAGCTTAGAAGTGGGCGGGGGGGACGTTGAGCAGTTCTTC	CANSLEVGGGDVEQFF
TRBV20-1	NA	NA	TRBJ2-3	TGCAGTGCAGACACCAGGGACACTAGCACAGATACGCAGTATTTT	CSADTRDTSTDTQYF
TRBV24-1	TRBD1	many	TRBJ2-2	TGTGCCACCAGTGATGCAGACAGGGGACGAACCGGGGAGCTGTTTTTT	CATSDADRGRTGELFF
TRBV12-3/TRBV12-4	NA	many	TRBJ2-2	TGTGCCAGCAGTCCTAGGTCCACCGGGGAGCTGTTTTTT	CASSPRSTGELFF
TRBV6-5	NA	many	TRBJ2-5	TGTGCCAGCAGCCCGAGGGGACAAGGGGTCTGGACCCAGTACTTC	CASSPRGQGVWTQYF
TRBV9	TRBD1	NA	TRBJ1-6	TGTGCCAGCAGCGGGACAGGGGCCTCACCCCTCCACTTT	CASSGTGASPLHF
TRBV12-3/TRBV12-4	NA	NA	TRBJ1-4	TGTGCCAGCAGCTTTGGGTCACACGGAACGATTGAAAAACTGGTTTTT	CASSFGSHGTIEKLVF
TRBV10-3	NA	NA	TRBJ1-4	TGTGCCATCAGTGAGCAGGGTCTTGCAACTAATGAAAAACTGTTTTTT	CAISEQGLATNEKLFF
TRBV24-1	NA	NA	TRBJ2-5	TGTGCCACCTCAGATGGGGCATGGCAAGAGACCCAGTACTTC	CATSDGAWQETQYF
TRBV5-1	NA	many	TRBJ2-3	TGCGCCAGCAGCATTGGACTACCTAGCACAGATACGCAGTATTTT	CASSIGLPSTDTQYF
TRBV4-2	NA	many	TRBJ2-7	TGTGCCAGCAGCGGTCAGGGGACCTACGAGCAGTACTTC	CASSGQGTYEQYF
TRBV7-2	TRBD1	NA	TRBJ2-5	TGTGCCAGCAGCTTAGGACAGGGAGAGACCCGGTACTTC	CASSLGQGETRYF
TRBV7-6	NA	NA	TRBJ1-5	TGTGCCAGCAGCCAACAGGCAGAGACCCAGCATTTT	CASSQQAETQHF
TRBV10-3	NA	NA	TRBJ2-7	TGTGCCATCAGTTTTCAGGGGGACTCCAAATACGAGCAGTACTTC	CAISFQGDSKYEQYF
TRBV4-1	NA	NA	TRBJ2-5	TGCGCCAGCAGCCAAGAAAGGAGGGGGCGAGGAGAGACCCAGTACTTC	CASSQERRGRGETQYF
TRBV12-3/TRBV12-4	NA	many	TRBJ2-1	TGTGCCAGCAGAAACCTCTATGCGGCGGACAATGAGCAGTTCTTC	CASRNLYAADNEQFF
TRBV30	NA	many	TRBJ1-2	TGTGCCTGGAGTGTAACCCTGAGAAGGTACACCTTC	CAWSVTLRRYTF
TRBV20-1	NA	many	TRBJ1-3	TGCAGTGCTTACACGCTTACCACGGACAGCTCTGGAAACACCATATATTTT	CSAYTLTTDSSGNTIYF
TRBV27	NA	NA	TRBJ1-2	TGTGCCAGCGGCTCAGTTGAAGGGAAGAACTATGGCTACACCTTC	CASGSVEGKNYGYTF
TRBV20-1	TRBD2	NA	TRBJ2-1	TGCAGTGGCCAGAATAGCGGGGGGACCAATGAGCAGTTCTTC	CSGQNSGGTNEQFF
TRBV4-2	NA	many	TRBJ1-3	TGTGCCAGCAGCCGGACGAATCAAGGCTCTGGAAACACCATATATTTT	CASSRTNQGSGNTIYF
TRBV6-6	NA	many	TRBJ2-1	TGTGCCAGCAGTTACCTTTCGGGACATGAGGGACATGAGCAGTTCTTC	CASSYLSGHEGHEQFF
TRBV6-6	TRBD1	many	TRBJ2-7	TGTGCCAGCAGTCACGGGACACTACAGGGGGCATCCTACGAGCAGTACTTC	CASSHGTLQGASYEQYF
TRBV15	NA	few	TRBJ1-1	TGTGCCACCAGCAGAGTTGACAGGAACACTGAAGCTTTCTTT	CATSRVDRNTEAFF
TRBV18	NA	NA	TRBJ2-2	TGTGCCAGCTCCCAGCAGGGGCCCTCGAACACCGGGGAGCTGTTTTTT	CASSQQGPSNTGELFF
TRBV5-1	NA	many	TRBJ1-4	TGCGCCAGCAGCTTGGGTGTGGTGGGAAGTGAAAAACTGTTTTTT	CASSLGVVGSEKLFF
TRBV15	TRBD2	NA	TRBJ2-7	TGTGCCACCAGCAGAGGGACTAGCGGGGGCCGGTACGAGCAGTACTTC	CATSRGTSGGRYEQYF
TRBV9	NA	NA	TRBJ1-3	TGTGCCAGCAGCCCCTTCGGGGGGAGCGGTGGAAACACCATATATTTT	CASSPFGGSGGNTIYF
TRBV28	NA	NA	TRBJ1-3	TGTGCTACCGTGGGCTCTGGAAACACCATATATTTT	CATVGSGNTIYF
TRBV5-6	NA	many	TRBJ1-2	TGTGCCAGCAGCTTGGAGATGGGGGGTTCTGGTGGCTACACCTTC	CASSLEMGGSGGYTF
TRBV2	NA	many	TRBJ2-4	TGTGCCAGCAGTGAACCGGCAACCGGGGCCAAAAACATTCAGTACTTC	CASSEPATGAKNIQYF
TRBV9	NA	many	TRBJ1-4	TGTGCCAGCAGCATACGACCCACAGGGAATGAAAAACTGTTTTTT	CASSIRPTGNEKLFF
TRBV4-1	NA	NA	TRBJ1-5	TGCGCCAGCAGCCAAGTAGGGACTAGGGCGGAGACCCAGCATTTT	CASSQVGTRAETQHF
TRBV4-3	TRBD1	once	TRBJ1-2	TGCGCCAGCAGCCAGTTCCAGGGGGCTGTTGACTATGGCTACACCTTC	CASSQFQGAVDYGYTF
TRBV7-3	NA	many	TRBJ1-3	TGTGCCAGCAGCCCGGGACTGCACTCTGGAAACACCATATATTTT	CASSPGLHSGNTIYF
TRBV19	TRBD1	many	TRBJ1-5	TGTGCCAGTAGTACCCCGGGACAGGGTATTCAGCCCCAGCATTTT	CASSTPGQGIQPQHF
TRBV20-1	NA	many	TRBJ1-6	TGCAGTGTTCCGGACAGTAATTCACCCCTCCACTTT	CSVPDSNSPLHF
TRBV28	NA	few	TRBJ2-1	TGTGCCAGCAGTTTGAAGGGACCCCCGTACGATGAGCAGTTCTTC	CASSLKGPPYDEQFF
TRBV2	NA	NA	TRBJ1-3	TGTGCCAGCAGTACGGGCCTAGGGGCTGGCTACACCATATATTTT	CASSTGLGAGYTIYF
TRBV7-9	TRBD1	NA	TRBJ1-1	TGTGCCAGCAGTGACACGGGACAGGGGTCGGGCACTGAAGCTTTCTTT	CASSDTGQGSGTEAFF
TRBV7-2	NA	NA	TRBJ2-5	TGTGCCAGCAGCCCCGGCGGGGTCTGGGAGACCCAGTACTTC	CASSPGGVWETQYF
TRBV20-1	NA	NA	TRBJ2-5	TGCAGTGCTGGCCTTGGGGGTTGGGGCCAAGAGACCCAGTACTTC	CSAGLGGWGQETQYF
TRBV11-3	NA	many	TRBJ2-2	TGTGCCAGCAGCTTATCCGGAGCCGGGGAGCTGTTTTTT	CASSLSGAGELFF
TRBV9	NA	many	TRBJ1-2	TGTGCCAGCAGCGTAACGGGCGACGGCTACACCTTC	CASSVTGDGYTF
TRBV5-6	NA	NA	TRBJ1-2	TGTGCCAGCAGCTCCATGACCGGGCAGGGAGGCGGCTACACCTTC	CASSSMTGQGGGYTF
TRBV5-1	NA	many	TRBJ1-2	TGCGCCAGCAGCTTGGAAAGCGCTTATGGCTACACCTTC	CASSLESAYGYTF
TRBV10-1	TRBD2	few	TRBJ2-5	TGCGCCAGCAGCCCTATGGGCGGGGGGGTCCAAGAGACCCAGTACTTC	CASSPMGGGVQETQYF
TRBV9	NA	many	TRBJ1-5	TGTGCCAGCAGCGTAGGACTAGGAGGCGGGCCCCAGCATTTT	CASSVGLGGGPQHF